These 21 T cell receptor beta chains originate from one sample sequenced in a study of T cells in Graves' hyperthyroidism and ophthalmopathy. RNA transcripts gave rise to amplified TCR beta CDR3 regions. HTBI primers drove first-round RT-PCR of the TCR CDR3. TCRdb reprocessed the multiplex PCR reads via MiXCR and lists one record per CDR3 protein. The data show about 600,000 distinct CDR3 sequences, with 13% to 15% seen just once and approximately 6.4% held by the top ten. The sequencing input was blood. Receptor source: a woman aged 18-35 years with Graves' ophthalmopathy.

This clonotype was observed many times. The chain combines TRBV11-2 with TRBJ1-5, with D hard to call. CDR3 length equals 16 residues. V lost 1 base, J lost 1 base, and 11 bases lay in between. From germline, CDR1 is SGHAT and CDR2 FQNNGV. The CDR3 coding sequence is TGTGCCAGCAGCTTAGTAGGAGGGAACAGCAATCAGCCCCAGCATTTT. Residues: CASSLVGGNSNQPQHF.

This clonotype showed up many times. The CDR3 sequence is CASSQVPGSQTQYF. The CDR3 DNA reads TGTGCCAGCAGCCAAGTGCCGGGGAGTCAGACCCAGTACTTC. The genes are TRBV3-1 and TRBJ2-5; D perhaps matches TRBD2 (5 bases). The V end lost 1 base, the J end lost 6 bases, and 12 bases lay between the germline ends. The length of the CDR3 is 14 residues. The germline V gene encodes CDR1 LGHDT and CDR2 YNNKEL (reference sequence).

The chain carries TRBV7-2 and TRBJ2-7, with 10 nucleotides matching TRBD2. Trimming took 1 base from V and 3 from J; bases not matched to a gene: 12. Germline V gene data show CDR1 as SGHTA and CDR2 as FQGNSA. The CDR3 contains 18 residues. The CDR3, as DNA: TGTGCCAGCAGCTTAGAAGGGGTAGCGGGAGGTCCCGGCTACGAGCAGTACTTC. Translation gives CASSLEGVAGGPGYEQYF.

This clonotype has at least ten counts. The CDR3 nucleotides read TGTGCCAGCAGTTTCTACCCAAGACCGAGCAATCAGCCCCAGCATTTT. Its protein product is CASSFYPRPSNQPQHF. V usage is TRBV28 and J usage is TRBJ1-5; D call uncertain. The V and J ends lost 3 bases and 1 base respectively, with 13 bases between them. Per germline, CDR1 MDHEN and CDR2 SYDVKM. This CDR3 region has 16 residues. Complete variable domain (other parts from reference TRBV28 and TRBJ1-5): DVKVTQSSRYLVKRTGEKVFLECVQDMDHENMFWYRQDPGLGLRLIYFSYDVKMKEKGDIPEGYSVSREKKERFSLILESASTNQTSMYLCASSFYPRPSNQPQHFGDGTRLSIL.

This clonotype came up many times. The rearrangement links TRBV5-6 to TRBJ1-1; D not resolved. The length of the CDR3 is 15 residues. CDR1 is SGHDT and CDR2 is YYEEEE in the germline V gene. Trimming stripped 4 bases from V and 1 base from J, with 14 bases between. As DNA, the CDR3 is TGTGCCAGCAGCCTATGGGCCGAAAGGAACACTGAAGCTTTCTTT. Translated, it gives CASSLWAERNTEAFF. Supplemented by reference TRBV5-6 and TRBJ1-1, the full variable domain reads DAGVTQSPTHLIKTRGQQVTLRCSPKSGHDTVSWYQQALGQGPQFIFQYYEEEERQRGNFPDRFSGHQFPNYSSELNVNALLLGDSALYLCASSLWAERNTEAFFGQGTRLTVV.

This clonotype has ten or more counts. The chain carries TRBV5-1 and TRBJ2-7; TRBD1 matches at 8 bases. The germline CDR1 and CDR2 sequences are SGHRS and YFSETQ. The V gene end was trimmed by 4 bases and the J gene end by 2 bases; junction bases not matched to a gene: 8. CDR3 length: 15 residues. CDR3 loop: CASSPGQGITYEQYF. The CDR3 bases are TGCGCCAGCAGCCCCGGACAGGGAATAACCTACGAGCAGTACTTC. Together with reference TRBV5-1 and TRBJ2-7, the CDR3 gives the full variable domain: KAGVTQTPRYLIKTRGQQVTLSCSPISGHRSVSWYQQTPGQGLQFLFEYFSETQRNKGNFPGRFSGRQFSNSRSEMNVSTLELGDSALYLCASSPGQGITYEQYFGPGTRLTVT.

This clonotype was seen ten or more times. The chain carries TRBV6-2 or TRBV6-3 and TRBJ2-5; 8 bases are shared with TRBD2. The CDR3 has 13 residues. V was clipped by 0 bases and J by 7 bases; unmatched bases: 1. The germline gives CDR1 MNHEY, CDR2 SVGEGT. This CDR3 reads CASSYSTSGTQYF. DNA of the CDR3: TGTGCCAGCAGTTACTCAACTAGCGGGACCCAGTACTTC.

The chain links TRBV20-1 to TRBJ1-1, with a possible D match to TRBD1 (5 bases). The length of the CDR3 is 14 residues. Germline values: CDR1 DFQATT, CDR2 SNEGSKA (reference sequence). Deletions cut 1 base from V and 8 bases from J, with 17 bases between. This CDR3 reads CSARVIGAGREAFF. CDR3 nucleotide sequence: TGCAGTGCTAGAGTAATTGGAGCAGGGCGCGAAGCTTTCTTT.

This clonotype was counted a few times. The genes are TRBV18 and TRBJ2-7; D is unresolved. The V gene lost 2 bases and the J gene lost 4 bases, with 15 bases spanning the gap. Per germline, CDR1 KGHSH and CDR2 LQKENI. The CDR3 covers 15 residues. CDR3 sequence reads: CASSPGPPPAYEQYF. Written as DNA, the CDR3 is TGTGCCAGCTCACCAGGGCCACCCCCGGCGTACGAGCAGTACTTC.

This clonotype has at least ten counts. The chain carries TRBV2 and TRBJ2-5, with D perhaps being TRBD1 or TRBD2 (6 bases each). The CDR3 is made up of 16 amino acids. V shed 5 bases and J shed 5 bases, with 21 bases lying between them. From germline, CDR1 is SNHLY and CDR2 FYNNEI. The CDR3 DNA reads TGTGCCAGCAGTCAAACCGGGACTCAAAGGGGGGAGACCCAGTACTTC. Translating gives CASSQTGTQRGETQYF. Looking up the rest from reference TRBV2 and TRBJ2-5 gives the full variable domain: EPEVTQTPSHQVTQMGQEVILRCVPISNHLYFYWYRQILGQKVEFLVSFYNNEISEKSEIFDDQFSVERPDGSNFTLKIRSTKLEDSAMYFCASSQTGTQRGETQYFGPGTRLLVL.

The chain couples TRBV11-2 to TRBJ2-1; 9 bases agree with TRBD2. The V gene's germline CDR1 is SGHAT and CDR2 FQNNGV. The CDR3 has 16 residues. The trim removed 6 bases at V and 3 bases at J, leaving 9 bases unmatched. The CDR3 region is CASSPIAGAHYNEQFF. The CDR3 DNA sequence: TGTGCCAGCAGTCCTATAGCGGGAGCTCACTACAATGAGCAGTTCTTC. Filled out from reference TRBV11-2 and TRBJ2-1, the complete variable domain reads EAGVAQSPRYKIIEKRQSVAFWCNPISGHATLYWYQQILGQGPKLLIQFQNNGVVDDSQLPKDRFSAERLKGVDSTLKIQPAKLEDSAVYLCASSPIAGAHYNEQFFGPGTRLTVL.

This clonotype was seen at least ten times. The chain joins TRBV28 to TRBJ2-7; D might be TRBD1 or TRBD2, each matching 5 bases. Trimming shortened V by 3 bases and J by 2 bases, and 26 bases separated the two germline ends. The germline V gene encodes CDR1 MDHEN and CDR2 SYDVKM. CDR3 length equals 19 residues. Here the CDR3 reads CASSFLFHPRVRRTYEQYF. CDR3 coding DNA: TGTGCCAGCAGTTTCCTCTTTCACCCCAGGGTAAGGAGGACCTACGAGCAGTACTTC.

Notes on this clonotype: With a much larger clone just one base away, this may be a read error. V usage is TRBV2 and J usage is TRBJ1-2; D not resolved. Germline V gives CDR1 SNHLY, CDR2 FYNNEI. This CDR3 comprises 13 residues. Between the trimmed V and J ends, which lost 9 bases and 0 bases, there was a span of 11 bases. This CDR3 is CASSQPANYGYTF. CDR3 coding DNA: TGTGCCAGTTCGCAACCAGCTAACTATGGCTACACCTTC.

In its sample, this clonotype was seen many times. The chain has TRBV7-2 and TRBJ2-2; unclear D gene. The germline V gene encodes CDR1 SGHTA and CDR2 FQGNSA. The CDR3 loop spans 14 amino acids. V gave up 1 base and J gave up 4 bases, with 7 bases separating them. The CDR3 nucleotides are TGTGCCAGCAGCTTAGGTGTGAGCACCGGGGAGCTGTTTTTT. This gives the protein CASSLGVSTGELFF.

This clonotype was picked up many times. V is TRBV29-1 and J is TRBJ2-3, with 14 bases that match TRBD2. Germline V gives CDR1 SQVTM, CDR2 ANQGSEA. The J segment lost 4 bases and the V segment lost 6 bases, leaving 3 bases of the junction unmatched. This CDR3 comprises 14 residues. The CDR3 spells CSVGLAGAADTQYF. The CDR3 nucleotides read TGCAGCGTGGGACTAGCGGGGGCGGCAGATACGCAGTATTTT.

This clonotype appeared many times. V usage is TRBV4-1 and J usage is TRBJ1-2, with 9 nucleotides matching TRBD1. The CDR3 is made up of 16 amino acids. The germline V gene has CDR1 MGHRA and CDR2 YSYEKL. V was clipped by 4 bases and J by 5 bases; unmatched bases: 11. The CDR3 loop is CASSPRPGTGNYGYTF. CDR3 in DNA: TGCGCCAGCAGCCCTCGTCCCGGGACAGGGAATTATGGCTACACCTTC.

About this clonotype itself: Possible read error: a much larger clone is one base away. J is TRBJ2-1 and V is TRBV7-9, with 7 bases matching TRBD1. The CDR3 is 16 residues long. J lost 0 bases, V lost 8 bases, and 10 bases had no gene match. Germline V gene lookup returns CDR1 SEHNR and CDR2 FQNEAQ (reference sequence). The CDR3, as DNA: TGTGCCAGCGGCCAACAGGGGCCCGCCTCCTACAATGAGCAGTTCTTC. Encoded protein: CASGQQGPASYNEQFF.

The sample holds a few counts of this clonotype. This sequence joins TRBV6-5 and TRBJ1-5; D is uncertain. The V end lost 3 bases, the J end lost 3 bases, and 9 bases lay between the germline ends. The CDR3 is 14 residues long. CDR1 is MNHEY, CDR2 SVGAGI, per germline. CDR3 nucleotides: TGTGCCAGCAGTTATATTAGTACCAATCAGCCCCAGCATTTT. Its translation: CASSYISTNQPQHF.

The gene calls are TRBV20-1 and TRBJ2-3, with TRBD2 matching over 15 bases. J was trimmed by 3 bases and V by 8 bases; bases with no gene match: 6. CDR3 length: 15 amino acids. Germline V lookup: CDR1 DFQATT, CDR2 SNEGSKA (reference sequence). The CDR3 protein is CSNDGTSGRTDTQYF. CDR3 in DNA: TGCAGTAATGACGGGACTAGCGGGAGGACAGATACGCAGTATTTT.

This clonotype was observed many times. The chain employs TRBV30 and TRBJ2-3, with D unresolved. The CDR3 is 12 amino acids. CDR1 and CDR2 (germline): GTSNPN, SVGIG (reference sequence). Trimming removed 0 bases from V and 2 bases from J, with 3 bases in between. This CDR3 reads CAWSVLTDTQYF. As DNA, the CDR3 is TGTGCCTGGAGTGTACTCACAGATACGCAGTATTTT.

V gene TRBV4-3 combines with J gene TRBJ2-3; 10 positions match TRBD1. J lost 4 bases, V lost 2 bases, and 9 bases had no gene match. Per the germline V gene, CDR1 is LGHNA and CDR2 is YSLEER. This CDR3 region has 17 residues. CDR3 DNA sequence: TGCGCCAGCAGCCAATTTCGGGGGACAGGGGTTTCAGATACGCAGTATTTT. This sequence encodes CASSQFRGTGVSDTQYF.